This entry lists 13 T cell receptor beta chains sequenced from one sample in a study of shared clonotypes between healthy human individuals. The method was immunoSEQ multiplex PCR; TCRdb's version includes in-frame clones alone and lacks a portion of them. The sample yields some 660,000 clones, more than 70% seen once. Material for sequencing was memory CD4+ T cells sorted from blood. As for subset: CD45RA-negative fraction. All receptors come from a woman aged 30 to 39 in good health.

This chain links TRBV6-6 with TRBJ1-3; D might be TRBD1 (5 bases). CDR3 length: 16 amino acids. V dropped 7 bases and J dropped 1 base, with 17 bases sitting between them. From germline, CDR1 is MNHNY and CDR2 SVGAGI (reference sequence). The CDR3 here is CASTTTGRRSGNTIYF. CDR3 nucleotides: TGTGCCAGCACAACCACGGGACGCCGGTCTGGAAACACCATATATTTT.

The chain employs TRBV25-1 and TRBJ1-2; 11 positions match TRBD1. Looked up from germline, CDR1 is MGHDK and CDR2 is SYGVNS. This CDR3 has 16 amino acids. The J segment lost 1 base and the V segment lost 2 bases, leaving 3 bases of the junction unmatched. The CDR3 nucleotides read TGTGCCAGCAGTGAAGGACAGGGGGCCGGTAACTATGGCTACACCTTC. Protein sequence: CASSEGQGAGNYGYTF.

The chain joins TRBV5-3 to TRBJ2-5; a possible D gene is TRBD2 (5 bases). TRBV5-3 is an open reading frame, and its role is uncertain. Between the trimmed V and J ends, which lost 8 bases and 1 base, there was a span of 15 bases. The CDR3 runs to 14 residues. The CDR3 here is CASSPREIQETQYF. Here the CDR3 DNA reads TGTGCCAGCAGCCCAAGGGAGATCCAAGAGACCCAGTACTTC.

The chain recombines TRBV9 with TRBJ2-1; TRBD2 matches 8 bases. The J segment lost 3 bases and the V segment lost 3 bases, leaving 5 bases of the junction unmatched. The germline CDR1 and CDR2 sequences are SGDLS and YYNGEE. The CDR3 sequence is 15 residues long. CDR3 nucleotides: TGTGCCAGCAGCGCTACTAGCGGCCACTACAATGAGCAGTTCTTC. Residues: CASSATSGHYNEQFF.

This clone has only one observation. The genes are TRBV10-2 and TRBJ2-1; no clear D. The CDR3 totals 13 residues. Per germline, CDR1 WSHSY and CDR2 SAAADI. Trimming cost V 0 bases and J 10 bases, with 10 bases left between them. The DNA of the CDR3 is TGCGCCAGCAGTGAGTCAAGGGTTGAAGAGCAGTTCTTC. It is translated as CASSESRVEEQFF.

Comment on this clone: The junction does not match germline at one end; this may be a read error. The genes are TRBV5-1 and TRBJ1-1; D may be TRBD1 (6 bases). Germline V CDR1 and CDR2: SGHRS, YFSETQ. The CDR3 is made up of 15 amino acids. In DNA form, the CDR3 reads TGCGCCAGCAGCTTGGCCGCGGACAGAAACACTGAAGTTTTCTTT. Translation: CASSLAADRNTEVFF.

CDR3 sequence: CASSLQGAVTGELFF. Written as DNA, the CDR3 is TGCGCCAGCAGCCTTCAGGGGGCGGTCACCGGGGAGCTGTTTTTT. J is TRBJ2-2 and V is TRBV4-1; 8 positions match TRBD1. CDR1 is MGHRA and CDR2 is YSYEKL in the germline V gene. This CDR3 is built from 15 residues. The junction had 5 bases not matched to a gene; V was cut back by 4 bases and J by 4 bases.

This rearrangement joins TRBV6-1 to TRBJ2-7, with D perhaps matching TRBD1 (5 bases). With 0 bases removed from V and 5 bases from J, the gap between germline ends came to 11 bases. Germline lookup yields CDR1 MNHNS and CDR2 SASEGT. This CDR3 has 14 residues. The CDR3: CASSEAEQGNEQYF. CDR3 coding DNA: TGTGCCAGCAGTGAAGCGGAGCAGGGCAACGAGCAGTACTTC.

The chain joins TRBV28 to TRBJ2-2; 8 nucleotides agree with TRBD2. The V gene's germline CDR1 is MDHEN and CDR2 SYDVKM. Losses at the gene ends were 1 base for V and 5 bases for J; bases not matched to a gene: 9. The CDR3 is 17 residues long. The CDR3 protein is CASSLFPAGAQTGELFF. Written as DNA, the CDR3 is TGTGCCAGCAGTTTATTCCCAGCGGGGGCCCAGACCGGGGAGCTGTTTTTT.

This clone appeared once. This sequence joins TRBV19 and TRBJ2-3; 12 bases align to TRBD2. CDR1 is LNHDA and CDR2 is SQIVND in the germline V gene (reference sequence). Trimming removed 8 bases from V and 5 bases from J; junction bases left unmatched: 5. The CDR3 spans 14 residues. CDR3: CASSSGRAVDTQYF. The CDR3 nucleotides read TGTGCCAGTTCTAGCGGGAGGGCCGTAGATACGCAGTATTTT.

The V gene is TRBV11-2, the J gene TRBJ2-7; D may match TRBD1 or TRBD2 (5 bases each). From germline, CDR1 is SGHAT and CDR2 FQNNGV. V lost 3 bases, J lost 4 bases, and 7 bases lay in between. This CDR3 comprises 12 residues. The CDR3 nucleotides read TGTGCCAGCAGCTTTGGGGGTTACGAGCAGTACTTC. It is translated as CASSFGGYEQYF. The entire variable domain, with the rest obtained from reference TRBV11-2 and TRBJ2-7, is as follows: EAGVAQSPRYKIIEKRQSVAFWCNPISGHATLYWYQQILGQGPKLLIQFQNNGVVDDSQLPKDRFSAERLKGVDSTLKIQPAKLEDSAVYLCASSFGGYEQYFGPGTRLTVT.

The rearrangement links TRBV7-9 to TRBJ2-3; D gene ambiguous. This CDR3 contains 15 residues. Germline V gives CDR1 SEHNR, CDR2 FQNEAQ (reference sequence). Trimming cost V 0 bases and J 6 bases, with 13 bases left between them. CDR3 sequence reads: CASSLARLRPDTQYF. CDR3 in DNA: TGTGCCAGCAGCTTAGCGAGACTTCGACCGGATACGCAGTATTTT.

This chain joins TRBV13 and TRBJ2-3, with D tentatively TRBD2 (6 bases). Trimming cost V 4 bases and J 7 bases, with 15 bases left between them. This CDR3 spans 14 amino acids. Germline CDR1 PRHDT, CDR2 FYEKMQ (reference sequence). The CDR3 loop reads CASSSSASVHTQYF. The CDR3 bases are TGTGCCAGCAGCTCAAGTGCTAGCGTACATACGCAGTATTTT.